A selection of T cell receptor beta chains follows, all from one sample in a study of T cells after somatic rescue of genetic block. Produced via immunoSEQ multiplex PCR; TCRdb's table is partial and in-frame only. The table lists roughly 120,000 clones, 75% to 95% of them singletons. The sample comprised peripheral blood mononuclear cells (PBMCs). These TCRs come from a woman between 18 and 29 years old. CDR3s include the opening cysteine and the closing phenylalanine or tryptophan. A D gene is named only where the DNA matches it firmly. Clone size is not always given. Where it is, it says once, few, many or a class for expanded clones.

V gene,J gene,D gene,clone size,CDR3 protein,CDR3 DNA
TRBV19,TRBJ2-1,TRBD2,.,CASSIIGAGGYNEQFF,TGTGCCAGTAGTATCATCGGAGCGGGGGGCTACAATGAGCAGTTCTTC
TRBV2,TRBJ2-4,TRBD2,.,CASTLQSGELAKNIQYF,TGTGCCAGCACGTTACAAAGCGGGGAGCTAGCCAAAAACATTCAGTACTTC
TRBV7-9,TRBJ2-5,TRBD1,once,CASSEPFDRGSLQETQYF,TGTGCCAGCAGCGAACCCTTTGACAGGGGGTCCCTCCAAGAGACCCAGTACTTC
TRBV12-5,TRBJ2-2,.,.,CASGFLEDFFTGELFF,TGTGCTAGTGGTTTTTTGGAGGACTTTTTCACCGGGGAGCTGTTTTTT
TRBV4-2,TRBJ1-1,TRBD1,.,CASSLRPIRGMNTEAFF,TGTGCCAGCAGCCTACGACCGATCAGGGGGATGAACACTGAAGCTTTCTTT
TRBV7-9,TRBJ1-2,TRBD1,.,CASSQRGQVLGDGYTF,TGTGCCAGCAGCCAAAGGGGACAGGTCCTTGGTGATGGCTACACCTTC
TRBV7-2,TRBJ1-2,.,.,CASSFMGSTIGYTF,TGTGCCAGCAGCTTTATGGGTTCGACTATTGGCTACACCTTC
TRBV5-1,TRBJ2-6,.,.,CASSPGGSGTGANVLTF,TGCGCCAGCAGCCCAGGGGGTAGCGGAACTGGGGCCAACGTCCTGACTTTC
TRBV5-1,TRBJ1-1,.,.,CASSFGGGMNTEAFF,TGCGCCAGCAGCTTCGGTGGGGGAATGAACACTGAAGCTTTCTTT
TRBV30,TRBJ2-3,TRBD1,.,CAWRVHGQGMTDTQYF,TGTGCCTGGAGGGTGCACGGACAGGGGATGACAGATACGCAGTATTTT
TRBV7-2,TRBJ1-1,.,.,CASSYPTGRVGEVFF,TGTGCCAGCAGCTACCCTACTGGGAGGGTGGGTGAAGTTTTCTTT
TRBV11-3,TRBJ1-1,TRBD1,.,CASSARQGGNTEAFF,TGTGCCAGCAGCGCCCGACAGGGGGGGAACACTGAAGCTTTCTTT
TRBV9,TRBJ2-3,.,.,CASSAEQRTDTQYF,TGTGCCAGCAGCGCCGAGCAACGCACAGATACGCAGTATTTT